The 24 T cell receptor beta chains below all came from one sample that was sequenced in a study of blood T cell repertoires in COVID-19 (dated by TCRdb to about 2020). Receptors were amplified or captured by the immunoSEQ multiplex PCR assay. Entries here come from immuneACCESS through TCRdb and include only in-frame sequences with V and J called. Some clones fail to appear in such tables; in the studies checked, an unresolved V gene covers under half of the shortfall, and the cause of the remainder is unknown. The sample table lists around 100,000 clones, 85% of them with a count of one. Less than 15% of the sample goes to the ten largest clones. The sample was peripheral blood. Receptor source: a human donor in a cohort sampled during active COVID-19.

The chain employs TRBV7-2 and TRBJ1-2; 10 positions agree with TRBD1. There are 16 residues in the CDR3. V lost 2 bases and J lost 4; bases outside the gene matches: 7. The germline gives CDR1 SGHTA, CDR2 FQGNSA. CDR3 loop: CASSLPGTGALYGYTF. The CDR3 DNA reads TGTGCCAGCAGCTTACCCGGGACAGGGGCCCTCTATGGCTACACCTTC.

The chain recombines TRBV24-1 with TRBJ2-1; D may be TRBD2 (6 bases). The CDR3 length is 15 residues. Between the trimmed V and J ends, which lost 5 bases and 13 bases, there was a span of 23 bases. From germline, CDR1 is KGHDR and CDR2 SFDVKD. The DNA of the CDR3 is TGTGCCACCAGTGTATCCCGGGACTTCTCCTGGGCTCAGTTCTTC. This encodes CATSVSRDFSWAQFF.

The rearrangement links TRBV6-5 to TRBJ1-3; D gene uncertain. Trimming stripped 2 bases from V and 9 bases from J, with 14 bases between. There are 14 residues in the CDR3. Germline V gives CDR1 MNHEY, CDR2 SVGAGI. The CDR3: CASSYVESGSTIYF. In DNA form, the CDR3 reads TGTGCCAGCAGTTACGTCGAGTCTGGGAGCACCATATATTTT.

The chain has TRBV2 and TRBJ1-2; possibly TRBD1 for D (6 bases). Germline V lookup: CDR1 SNHLY, CDR2 FYNNEI. The CDR3 length is 15 residues. Trimming removed 0 bases at V and 8 bases at J, with 16 bases between. The CDR3 DNA sequence: TGTGCCAGCAGTGAAGCCCTGAAGAGACAGGCAGGCTACACCTTC. Translating gives CASSEALKRQAGYTF.

V usage is TRBV19 and J usage is TRBJ1-6; D remains unclear. Germline V gene lookup returns CDR1 LNHDA and CDR2 SQIVND (reference sequence). The CDR3 extends over 13 amino acids. Trimming left V 5 bases short and J 9 bases short, with 11 bases between. The CDR3 is CASSVYSTSPLHF. The DNA for the CDR3 is TGTGCCAGTAGTGTCTATAGTACTTCACCCCTCCACTTT.

This sequence joins TRBV6-5 and TRBJ1-5; 10 bases map to TRBD1. The length of the CDR3 is 14 residues. V lost 8 bases to trimming and J lost 5 bases; unmatched junction nucleotides: 6. Germline CDR1 is MNHEY and CDR2 is SVGAGI. CDR3 bases: TGTGCCAGCGAAGCGGACAGGGGGTATCAGCCCCAGCATTTT. Protein product: CASEADRGYQPQHF.

V usage is TRBV7-3 and J usage is TRBJ2-3; 9 nucleotides line up with TRBD1. Germline values: CDR1 SGHTA, CDR2 FQGTGA. The ends lost 5 bases at V and 4 bases at J; junction bases unmatched: 7. The CDR3 totals 15 residues. The CDR3 sequence is CASSPGTGLSDTQYF. DNA of the CDR3: TGTGCCAGCAGCCCCGGGACAGGGTTATCAGATACGCAGTATTTT.

V and J are TRBV7-2 and TRBJ2-4, with TRBD2 matching 9 bases. The CDR3 is 14 amino acids. V shed 1 base, J shed 9 bases, and the junction held 4 bases outside the gene matches. CDR1 and CDR2 from the germline V gene are SGHTA and FQGNSA. The CDR3: CASSLVLRGGIQYF. As DNA, the CDR3 is TGTGCCAGCAGCTTAGTTCTGCGGGGGGGCATTCAGTACTTC.

The chain carries TRBV7-2 and TRBJ1-4; 10 nucleotides line up with TRBD1. Per germline, CDR1 SGHTA and CDR2 FQGNSA. After removal of 6 bases from V and 10 bases from J, the junction contained 8 bases not matched to a gene. This CDR3 has 14 amino acids. The CDR3 DNA reads as TGTGCCAGCAGTTTCCGACAGGGGGCTGGAAAACTGTTTTTT. Protein: CASSFRQGAGKLFF.

The chain employs TRBV27 and TRBJ2-3; TRBD1 might be the D (6 bases). Germline CDR1 reads MNHEY; CDR2 reads SMNVEV (reference sequence). The CDR3 spans 15 residues. Trimming removed 0 bases from V and 8 bases from J, with 15 bases in between. CDR3 DNA: TGTGCCAGCAGTTTATCTCCGTCAGGGGTGGGTACGCAGTATTTT. The encoded protein is CASSLSPSGVGTQYF.

The rearrangement joins TRBV19 to TRBJ1-4, with 9 bases fitting TRBD1. J was trimmed by 7 bases and V by 6 bases; bases with no gene match: 9. Germline V gene sequence: CDR1 LNHDA, CDR2 SQIVND (reference sequence). The CDR3 spans 15 residues. This chain's CDR3 is CASSPNRGQREKLFF. The CDR3 region has the DNA TGTGCCAGTAGCCCGAACAGGGGGCAGCGTGAAAAACTGTTTTTT.

Sample share makes this clone medium-sized. The CDR3 region is CATSRVFVYNEQFF. In DNA form, the CDR3 reads TGTGCCACCAGCAGAGTCTTCGTGTACAATGAGCAGTTCTTC. The chain employs TRBV15 and TRBJ2-1; no firm D call. V lost 1 base, J lost 4 bases, and 8 bases lay in between. Germline CDR1 is LNHNV and CDR2 is YYDKDF (reference sequence). CDR3 length: 14 residues.

The chain employs TRBV24-1 and TRBJ1-5; the D is unclear. Trimming pared 5 bases from V and 0 bases from J, leaving 10 bases between. Germline V lookup: CDR1 KGHDR, CDR2 SFDVKD. CDR3 length: 15 residues. The CDR3 DNA reads TGTGCCACCAGTGCCGCCCGGGGTAGCAATCAGCCCCAGCATTTT. Amino acid sequence: CATSAARGSNQPQHF.

The chain is built from TRBV6-6 and TRBJ1-4; D is undetermined. Germline loops: CDR1 MNHNY, CDR2 SVGAGI (reference sequence). Trimming stripped 5 bases from V and 7 bases from J, with 11 bases between. There are 13 residues in the CDR3. The CDR3 protein is CASSLWGGEKLFF. For the CDR3, the DNA is TGTGCCAGCAGTCTCTGGGGAGGTGAAAAACTGTTTTTT.

This chain links TRBV7-2 with TRBJ2-1; TRBD2 agrees at 10 bases. V shed 2 bases, J shed 3 bases, and the junction held 1 base outside the gene matches. The germline CDR1 and CDR2 sequences are SGHTA and FQGNSA. This CDR3 is built from 15 residues. CDR3 bases: TGTGCCAGCAGCTTAACTAGCGGGGACTACAATGAGCAGTTCTTC. Protein: CASSLTSGDYNEQFF.

The V call is TRBV5-1, the J call TRBJ1-4; TRBD1 agrees at 10 bases. V was pared by 4 bases and J by 6 bases, with 3 bases of the junction left unmatched. CDR1 is SGHRS and CDR2 is YFSETQ in the germline V gene. CDR3 length: 14 residues. The CDR3, as DNA: TGCGCCAGCAGCACCGGGACAGGGGATGAAAAACTGTTTTTT. It encodes CASSTGTGDEKLFF.

V gene TRBV5-1 combines with J gene TRBJ1-4, with a weak D call TRBD1 (5 bases). CDR1 SGHRS and CDR2 YFSETQ come from the germline V gene. CDR3 length: 13 residues. With 0 bases removed from V and 12 bases from J, the gap between germline ends came to 12 bases. CDR3 residues: CASSLARGLELFF. As DNA, the CDR3 is TGCGCCAGCAGCTTGGCCCGGGGACTAGAACTGTTTTTT.

This CDR3 reads CAWRRWDRSSYEQYF. In DNA, the CDR3 is TGTGCCTGGAGAAGGTGGGACAGGAGCTCCTACGAGCAGTACTTC. The chain has TRBV30 and TRBJ2-7; 8 bases are a match to TRBD1. With V trimmed by 3 bases and J by 0 bases, 7 bases remained unmatched. CDR3 size: 15 residues. CDR1 and CDR2 from the germline V gene are GTSNPN and SVGIG (reference sequence).

The chain is built from TRBV5-6 and TRBJ2-7, with D perhaps matching TRBD1 (5 bases). This CDR3 region has 12 residues. Germline V lookup: CDR1 SGHDT, CDR2 YYEEEE. Trimming left V 1 base short and J 6 bases short, with 8 bases between. The CDR3 coding sequence is TGTGCCAGCAGCTTGCTAGGGGCCGAGCAGTACTTC. Amino acids: CASSLLGAEQYF.

J is TRBJ2-3 and V is TRBV9, with a possible D match to TRBD2 (6 bases). Trimming took off 3 bases at V and 0 bases at J, with 14 bases between the two ends. CDR1 SGDLS and CDR2 YYNGEE come from the germline V gene. The CDR3 covers 16 residues. This CDR3 is CASSAGTRSSTDTQYF. CDR3 bases: TGTGCCAGCAGCGCCGGGACTCGCTCTAGCACAGATACGCAGTATTTT. The whole variable domain, filled in from reference TRBV9 and TRBJ2-3, reads DSGVTQTPKHLITATGQRVTLRCSPRSGDLSVYWYQQSLDQGLQFLIQYYNGEERAKGNILERFSAQQFPDLHSELNLSSLELGDSALYFCASSAGTRSSTDTQYFGPGTRLTVL.

This chain connects TRBV2 to TRBJ1-6, with 9 bases that match TRBD1. The germline CDR1 and CDR2 sequences are SNHLY and FYNNEI. The ends lost 0 bases at V and 6 bases at J; junction bases unmatched: 3. The CDR3 consists of 16 residues. The CDR3: CASSEALGQGNSPLHF. The CDR3 DNA reads TGTGCCAGCAGTGAAGCGCTGGGACAGGGTAATTCACCCCTCCACTTT.

The chain joins TRBV29-1 to TRBJ1-1; 8 positions match TRBD1. Germline V gene sequence: CDR1 SQVTM, CDR2 ANQGSEA. With 3 bases clipped from V and 0 bases from J, the junction kept 12 bases outside the gene matches. This CDR3 is built from 17 residues. The CDR3 DNA is TGCAGCGTTGACCCAAGCGGGACAGGCTTGATGAACACTGAAGCTTTCTTT. Translated: CSVDPSGTGLMNTEAFF.

This clone was picked up a small number of times. The J gene is TRBJ2-7, the V gene TRBV11-2; unclear D gene. Trimming removed 4 bases at V and 3 bases at J, with 7 bases between. The CDR3 consists of 12 residues. The germline CDR1 and CDR2 sequences are SGHAT and FQNNGV. The CDR3 DNA follows: TGTGCCAGCAGCTACCTAGGCTACGAGCAGTACTTC. Its translation is CASSYLGYEQYF.

V usage is TRBV19 and J usage is TRBJ2-7; D call uncertain. CDR1 is LNHDA, CDR2 SQIVND, per germline (reference sequence). V was cut by 5 bases and J by 3 bases, with 14 bases left in between. This CDR3 has 14 amino acids. CDR3 residues: CASSASADLYEQYF. The CDR3 DNA is TGTGCCAGTAGTGCGTCGGCGGATCTCTACGAGCAGTACTTC.